The rows below give T cell receptor beta chains drawn from one sample of a study of control samples from healthy donors and cancer patients. Data came from immunoSEQ multiplex PCR; TCRdb stores just in-frame clones and leaves some out. The sample records roughly 150,000 clones, nearly 95% being singletons. The sequenced material came from blood. The source of these receptors is a man in his forties or fifties in good health. CDR3s include the opening cysteine and the closing phenylalanine or tryptophan. A D gene is named only where the DNA matches it firmly. Size values are once, few and many counts, or a class for expanded clones, and some rows have none.

CDR3aa: CASSGRGQGVRNTIYF; CDR3nt: TGTGCCAGCAGCGGACGGGGACAGGGGGTGAGAAACACCATATATTTT; j_gene: TRBJ1-3; d_gene: TRBD1; abundance: once; v_gene: TRBV9
CDR3aa: CASSQVLAGRHEQYF; CDR3nt: TGTGCCAGCAGCCAGGTCCTAGCGGGAAGGCACGAGCAGTACTTC; j_gene: TRBJ2-7; d_gene: TRBD2; abundance: NA; v_gene: TRBV5-4
CDR3aa: CASSKLAGGEETQYF; CDR3nt: TGTGCCAGCAGCAAACTAGCGGGAGGTGAAGAGACCCAGTACTTC; j_gene: TRBJ2-5; d_gene: TRBD2; abundance: once; v_gene: TRBV5-4
CDR3aa: CASSFFKDRAYEQYF; CDR3nt: TGTGCCAGCAGCTTCTTTAAGGACAGGGCCTACGAGCAGTACTTC; j_gene: TRBJ2-7; d_gene: TRBD1; abundance: few; v_gene: TRBV7-9
CDR3aa: CASSGDRDALTDTQYF; CDR3nt: TGTGCCAGCAGTGGGGACCGGGACGCCCTCACAGATACGCAGTATTTT; j_gene: TRBJ2-3; d_gene: NA; abundance: NA; v_gene: TRBV25-1
CDR3aa: CASSQFSGGETQYF; CDR3nt: TGTGCCAGCAGCCAATTCAGCGGTGGAGAGACCCAGTACTTC; j_gene: TRBJ2-5; d_gene: NA; abundance: NA; v_gene: TRBV7-3
CDR3aa: CASSAGLINEQFF; CDR3nt: TGTGCCAGCAGTGCAGGACTAATCAATGAGCAGTTCTTC; j_gene: TRBJ2-1; d_gene: NA; abundance: NA; v_gene: TRBV25-1
CDR3aa: CASRILAGRHNEQFF; CDR3nt: TGTGCCAGTAGGATACTAGCGGGTCGTCACAATGAGCAGTTCTTC; j_gene: TRBJ2-1; d_gene: TRBD2; abundance: NA; v_gene: TRBV19
CDR3aa: CASSKGFAGGTDTQYF; CDR3nt: TGTGCCAGCAGCAAGGGGTTTGCCGGCGGCACAGATACGCAGTATTTT; j_gene: TRBJ2-3; d_gene: NA; abundance: NA; v_gene: TRBV7-9
CDR3aa: CASSLDGLASYNEQFF; CDR3nt: TGTGCCAGCAGCTTAGATGGCCTAGCGTCGTACAATGAGCAGTTCTTC; j_gene: TRBJ2-1; d_gene: NA; abundance: NA; v_gene: TRBV11-3
CDR3aa: CATSDAVQPQHF; CDR3nt: TGTGCCACCAGTGATGCGGTTCAGCCCCAGCATTTT; j_gene: TRBJ1-5; d_gene: NA; abundance: NA; v_gene: TRBV24-1
CDR3aa: CASSYTGELFF; CDR3nt: TGTGCCAGTAGCTACACCGGGGAGCTGTTTTTT; j_gene: TRBJ2-2; d_gene: NA; abundance: NA; v_gene: TRBV19
CDR3aa: CASRTSPYEQYF; CDR3nt: TGCGCCAGCAGGACTAGTCCCTACGAGCAGTACTTC; j_gene: TRBJ2-7; d_gene: NA; abundance: NA; v_gene: TRBV5-1
CDR3aa: CATSAQGGQPQHF; CDR3nt: TGTGCCACCAGCGCACAGGGAGGGCAGCCCCAGCATTTT; j_gene: TRBJ1-5; d_gene: NA; abundance: NA; v_gene: TRBV24-1
CDR3aa: CASSQMRYRQGANTGELFF; CDR3nt: TGCGCCAGCAGCCAGATGAGGTACCGGCAGGGGGCGAACACCGGGGAGCTGTTTTTT; j_gene: TRBJ2-2; d_gene: TRBD1; abundance: NA; v_gene: TRBV4-1
CDR3aa: CASSFRGTYEQYF; CDR3nt: TGTGCCAGCAGCTTCCGGGGCACCTACGAGCAGTACTTC; j_gene: TRBJ2-7; d_gene: NA; abundance: NA; v_gene: TRBV5-6
CDR3aa: CASSFQGGPETQYF; CDR3nt: TGTGCCAGCAGTTTCCAGGGGGGACCAGAGACCCAGTACTTC; j_gene: TRBJ2-5; d_gene: NA; abundance: NA; v_gene: TRBV27
CDR3aa: CASSQYRDSWSPLHF; CDR3nt: TGTGCCAGCAGCCAATACCGGGACAGCTGGTCACCCCTCCACTTT; j_gene: TRBJ1-6; d_gene: TRBD1; abundance: NA; v_gene: TRBV14
CDR3aa: CASSSRVWDTEAFF; CDR3nt: TGTGCCAGCAGCTCTAGGGTCTGGGACACTGAAGCTTTCTTT; j_gene: TRBJ1-1; d_gene: NA; abundance: NA; v_gene: TRBV11-2
CDR3aa: CASSHPGLPYEQYF; CDR3nt: TGCGCCAGCAGCCACCCGGGACTACCCTACGAGCAGTACTTC; j_gene: TRBJ2-7; d_gene: TRBD2; abundance: NA; v_gene: TRBV4-1
CDR3aa: CASSEGLNRGDTQYF; CDR3nt: TGTGCCAGCAGTGAAGGTCTCAACCGCGGAGATACGCAGTATTTT; j_gene: TRBJ2-3; d_gene: NA; abundance: NA; v_gene: TRBV14
CDR3aa: CASSEWQGLDTIYF; CDR3nt: TGTGCCAGCAGTGAGTGGCAGGGGCTGGACACCATATATTTT; j_gene: TRBJ1-3; d_gene: NA; abundance: NA; v_gene: TRBV2
CDR3aa: CASSIVYYNEQFF; CDR3nt: TGTGCCAGTAGTATAGTCTACTACAATGAGCAGTTCTTC; j_gene: TRBJ2-1; d_gene: NA; abundance: NA; v_gene: TRBV19
CDR3aa: CATSDSRGDGETQYF; CDR3nt: TGTGCCACCAGTGACTCGCGTGGGGATGGGGAGACCCAGTACTTC; j_gene: TRBJ2-5; d_gene: NA; abundance: NA; v_gene: TRBV24-1
CDR3aa: CASSRGTAAYEQYF; CDR3nt: TGTGCCAGCAGTCGCGGGACAGCGGCCTACGAGCAGTACTTC; j_gene: TRBJ2-7; d_gene: NA; abundance: NA; v_gene: TRBV6-5
CDR3aa: CASSLVLSSYEQYF; CDR3nt: TGTGCCAGCAGCTTAGTTCTGAGCTCCTACGAGCAGTACTTC; j_gene: TRBJ2-7; d_gene: NA; abundance: NA; v_gene: TRBV11-1
CDR3aa: CATRPSGGSYNEQFF; CDR3nt: TGTGCCACTAGACCTAGCGGGGGCTCCTACAATGAGCAGTTCTTC; j_gene: TRBJ2-1; d_gene: TRBD2; abundance: NA; v_gene: TRBV10-3
CDR3aa: CASSAGQGPEAFF; CDR3nt: TGTGCCAGCAGCGCCGGACAGGGGCCTGAAGCTTTCTTT; j_gene: TRBJ1-1; d_gene: TRBD1; abundance: NA; v_gene: TRBV11-2
CDR3aa: CASSPDRGTYNEQFF; CDR3nt: TGTGCCAGCAGCCCCGACAGGGGAACCTACAATGAGCAGTTCTTC; j_gene: TRBJ2-1; d_gene: TRBD1; abundance: NA; v_gene: TRBV14
CDR3aa: CAISESRITTETQYF; CDR3nt: TGTGCCATCAGTGAGTCCCGGATTACGACGGAGACCCAGTACTTC; j_gene: TRBJ2-5; d_gene: NA; abundance: NA; v_gene: TRBV10-3
CDR3aa: CASSEGLAGVYEQYF; CDR3nt: TGTGCCAGCAGTGAAGGGCTAGCGGGAGTCTACGAGCAGTACTTC; j_gene: TRBJ2-7; d_gene: TRBD2; abundance: NA; v_gene: TRBV2
CDR3aa: CASSTPGAGGYEQYF; CDR3nt: TGTGCCAGCAGCACCCCTGGTGCAGGGGGCTACGAGCAGTACTTC; j_gene: TRBJ2-7; d_gene: TRBD1; abundance: NA; v_gene: TRBV5-4
CDR3aa: CASSVQTPSTDTQYF; CDR3nt: TGTGCCAGCAGCGTTCAGACGCCTAGCACAGATACGCAGTATTTT; j_gene: TRBJ2-3; d_gene: NA; abundance: NA; v_gene: TRBV7-9
CDR3aa: CASSQAGGTEAFF; CDR3nt: TGTGCCAGCAGCCAGGCAGGGGGCACTGAAGCTTTCTTT; j_gene: TRBJ1-1; d_gene: TRBD1; abundance: NA; v_gene: TRBV3-1/TRBV3-2
CDR3aa: CASSYSEGFSDYGYTF; CDR3nt: TGTGCCAGCAGTTACAGCGAGGGGTTCTCGGACTATGGCTACACCTTC; j_gene: TRBJ1-2; d_gene: NA; abundance: NA; v_gene: TRBV6-6
CDR3aa: CASSQLDRENGELFF; CDR3nt: TGTGCCAGCAGCCAACTCGACAGGGAGAACGGGGAGCTGTTTTTT; j_gene: TRBJ2-2; d_gene: TRBD1; abundance: NA; v_gene: TRBV4-2
CDR3aa: CASSLAGTGVNYGYTF; CDR3nt: TGTGCCAGCAGCTTAGCCGGGACAGGGGTTAACTATGGCTACACCTTC; j_gene: TRBJ1-2; d_gene: TRBD1; abundance: few; v_gene: TRBV7-2
CDR3aa: CASSVEQGGTGELFF; CDR3nt: TGTGCCAGCAGCGTAGAACAGGGAGGCACCGGGGAGCTGTTTTTT; j_gene: TRBJ2-2; d_gene: NA; abundance: NA; v_gene: TRBV9
CDR3aa: CASSPKTSGAYEQYF; CDR3nt: TGTGCCAGCAGCCCTAAGACTAGCGGAGCCTACGAGCAGTACTTC; j_gene: TRBJ2-7; d_gene: TRBD2; abundance: NA; v_gene: TRBV3-1/TRBV3-2
CDR3aa: CASSFGTENYGYTF; CDR3nt: TGTGCCAGCAGCTTCGGGACTGAGAACTATGGCTACACCTTC; j_gene: TRBJ1-2; d_gene: NA; abundance: NA; v_gene: TRBV3-1/TRBV3-2
CDR3aa: CASSPMRQGILNYGYTF; CDR3nt: TGTGCCAGCAGCCCTATGAGACAGGGTATCTTGAACTATGGCTACACCTTC; j_gene: TRBJ1-2; d_gene: TRBD1; abundance: NA; v_gene: TRBV3-1/TRBV3-2
CDR3aa: CSGRNGETQYF; CDR3nt: TGCAGCGGGAGAAACGGTGAGACCCAGTACTTC; j_gene: TRBJ2-5; d_gene: NA; abundance: NA; v_gene: TRBV29-1
CDR3aa: CASSADQGARETQYF; CDR3nt: TGCGCCAGCAGCGCAGATCAGGGGGCGCGGGAGACCCAGTACTTC; j_gene: TRBJ2-5; d_gene: TRBD1; abundance: once; v_gene: TRBV5-1
CDR3aa: CASGRGTDTQYF; CDR3nt: TGTGCCAGCGGGAGGGGCACAGATACGCAGTATTTT; j_gene: TRBJ2-3; d_gene: TRBD2; abundance: NA; v_gene: TRBV12-3/TRBV12-4
CDR3aa: CASSEAPGRNSPLHF; CDR3nt: TGTGCCAGCAGTGAAGCGCCCGGGCGAAATTCACCCCTCCACTTT; j_gene: TRBJ1-6; d_gene: NA; abundance: NA; v_gene: TRBV6-1
CDR3aa: CASSRNLLAGDNEQFF; CDR3nt: TGTGCCAGCAGCCGTAACTTACTAGCGGGAGACAATGAGCAGTTCTTC; j_gene: TRBJ2-1; d_gene: TRBD2; abundance: NA; v_gene: TRBV28
CDR3aa: CASSYSGGNTGELFF; CDR3nt: TGTGCCAGCAGTTACTCGGGGGGAAACACCGGGGAGCTGTTTTTT; j_gene: TRBJ2-2; d_gene: NA; abundance: once; v_gene: TRBV6-5
CDR3aa: CASSPLGAGQPQHF; CDR3nt: TGTGCCAGCTCACCTTTAGGGGCGGGTCAGCCCCAGCATTTT; j_gene: TRBJ1-5; d_gene: NA; abundance: few; v_gene: TRBV18
CDR3aa: CASSLERGADEQYF; CDR3nt: TGCGCCAGCAGCTTGGAGCGGGGGGCCGACGAGCAGTACTTC; j_gene: TRBJ2-7; d_gene: TRBD2; abundance: few; v_gene: TRBV5-1
CDR3aa: CASSQDLLQGSTEAFF; CDR3nt: TGTGCCAGCAGCCAAGATCTTTTGCAGGGCAGCACTGAAGCTTTCTTT; j_gene: TRBJ1-1; d_gene: NA; abundance: NA; v_gene: TRBV3-1/TRBV3-2
CDR3aa: CSAPKGQVGFF; CDR3nt: TGCAGTGCCCCCAAAGGACAGGTTGGTTTTTTT; j_gene: TRBJ1-4; d_gene: TRBD1; abundance: NA; v_gene: TRBV20-1
CDR3aa: CASSLASGSTGELFF; CDR3nt: TGTGCCAGCAGCTTGGCTAGCGGGAGCACCGGGGAGCTGTTTTTT; j_gene: TRBJ2-2; d_gene: TRBD2; abundance: NA; v_gene: TRBV5-6
CDR3aa: CASSFPRGGQPQHF; CDR3nt: TGTGCCAGCAGTTTCCCCAGGGGTGGACAGCCCCAGCATTTT; j_gene: TRBJ1-5; d_gene: NA; abundance: NA; v_gene: TRBV28
CDR3aa: CASSQARRLYNEQFF; CDR3nt: TGTGCCAGCAGCCAAGCTCGACGGTTATACAATGAGCAGTTCTTC; j_gene: TRBJ2-1; d_gene: NA; abundance: NA; v_gene: TRBV14
CDR3aa: CASSPGVRDEKLFF; CDR3nt: TGCGCCAGCAGCCCAGGGGTAAGGGATGAAAAACTGTTTTTT; j_gene: TRBJ1-4; d_gene: NA; abundance: NA; v_gene: TRBV5-1
CDR3aa: CASSYRGGVTEAFF; CDR3nt: TGTGCCAGCAGTTACCGGGGAGGAGTGACTGAAGCTTTCTTT; j_gene: TRBJ1-1; d_gene: NA; abundance: NA; v_gene: TRBV6-2/TRBV6-3
CDR3aa: CASSFGETSRYTDTQYF; CDR3nt: TGCGCCAGCAGCTTTGGAGAGACTAGCAGATACACAGATACGCAGTATTTT; j_gene: TRBJ2-3; d_gene: TRBD2; abundance: NA; v_gene: TRBV5-1
CDR3aa: CASSQDHRVNQPQHF; CDR3nt: TGTGCCAGCAGCCAAGATCACCGTGTGAATCAGCCCCAGCATTTT; j_gene: TRBJ1-5; d_gene: NA; abundance: NA; v_gene: TRBV3-1/TRBV3-2
CDR3aa: CASSQEGVQETQYF; CDR3nt: TGTGCCAGCAGCCAAGAGGGGGTCCAAGAGACCCAGTACTTC; j_gene: TRBJ2-5; d_gene: NA; abundance: once; v_gene: TRBV3-1/TRBV3-2
CDR3aa: CAWSVGGTDTQYF; CDR3nt: TGTGCCTGGAGTGTAGGAGGCACAGATACGCAGTATTTT; j_gene: TRBJ2-3; d_gene: NA; abundance: few; v_gene: TRBV30